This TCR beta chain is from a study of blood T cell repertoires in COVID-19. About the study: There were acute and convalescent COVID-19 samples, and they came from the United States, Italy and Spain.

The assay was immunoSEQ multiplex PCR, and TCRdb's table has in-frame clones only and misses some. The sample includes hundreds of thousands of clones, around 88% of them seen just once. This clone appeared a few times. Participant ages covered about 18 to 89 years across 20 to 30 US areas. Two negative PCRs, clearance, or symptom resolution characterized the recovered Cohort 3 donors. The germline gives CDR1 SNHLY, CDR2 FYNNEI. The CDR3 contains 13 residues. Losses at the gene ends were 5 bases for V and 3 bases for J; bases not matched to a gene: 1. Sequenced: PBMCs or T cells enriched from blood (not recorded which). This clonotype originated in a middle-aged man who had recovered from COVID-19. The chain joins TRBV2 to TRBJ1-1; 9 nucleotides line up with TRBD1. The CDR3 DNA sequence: TGTGCCAGCAGTCGGACAGGGGACACTGAAGCTTTCTTT. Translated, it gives CASSRTGDTEAFF.